The next 4 T cell receptor beta chains were all read from a single sample in a study of patients and donors after allogeneic stem cell transplantation (dated by TCRdb to 2018 to 2020). Libraries were prepared through RT-PCR. The data were produced on a NextSeq 550. Using fastp at Q25 and MiXCR, TCRdb reprocessed the public reads and kept productive beta chains. CDR3 protein duplicates are merged, each entry listing the most common genes and DNA. This sample has hundreds of thousands of distinct CDR3 sequences in its table, and 16% of those were observed once. Of the sample, around 7.2% falls within the top ten clones. Sequencing was carried out using blood, either unsorted or a sorted T cell fraction (not recorded which). These receptors were obtained from a human donor who was either an allogeneic HSCT recipient or a stem cell or donor lymphocyte infusion donor (not recorded which). It is not recorded whose cells these are; they may come from a transplant donor.

This clonotype was seen a handful of times. CDR3 in DNA: TGTGCCAGCAGCCCCCAGAGCGGTGGGAACACCGGGGAGCTGTTTTTT. Encoded protein: CASSPQSGGNTGELFF. V is TRBV7-9 and J is TRBJ2-2, with D perhaps matching TRBD2 (5 bases). Germline CDR1 reads SEHNR; CDR2 reads FQNEAQ (reference sequence). V shed 5 bases and J shed 1 base, with 14 bases lying between them. The CDR3 extends over 16 amino acids.

V and J are TRBV4-1 and TRBJ1-2; 7 nucleotides align to TRBD1. Losses at the gene ends were 1 base for V and 5 bases for J; bases not matched to a gene: 13. CDR3 length equals 17 residues. Per the germline V gene, CDR1 is MGHRA and CDR2 is YSYEKL. Written as DNA, the CDR3 is TGCGCCAGCAGCCAAGTTCAAGTGGACAGGTCGAGGTATGGCTACACCTTC. Amino acid sequence: CASSQVQVDRSRYGYTF.

The CDR3 region is CASTSSAGGKETQYF. CDR3 in DNA: TGCGCCAGCACGTCCTCCGCAGGGGGGAAAGAGACCCAGTACTTC. The V gene is TRBV5-1, the J gene TRBJ2-5, with TRBD1 as a possible D gene (7 bases). V was shortened by 6 bases and J by 3 bases, with 18 bases between the two germline ends. Germline CDR1 SGHRS, CDR2 YFSETQ. The CDR3 totals 15 residues.

The chain is built from TRBV4-1 and TRBJ2-7; tentative D call: TRBD2 (6 bases). CDR1 MGHRA and CDR2 YSYEKL come from the germline V gene. There are 15 residues in the CDR3. V was trimmed by 4 bases and J by 2 bases, leaving 15 bases between them. The CDR3 DNA is TGCGCCAGCAGCCGGCGGCGGGACCCAACCTACGAGCAGTACTTC. This encodes CASSRRRDPTYEQYF.